Following are 21 T cell receptor beta chains from one sample sequenced in a study of cytomegalovirus exposure and HLA in healthy donors. This PCR relied on a set of 60 Vbeta primers and 13 Jbeta primers. Profiled with immunoSEQ multiplex PCR; TCRdb holds only in-frame clones, not every one. The repertoire holds 150,000 to 200,000 clones, with roughly 72% as singletons. The specimen was PBMCs. Receptors were obtained from a man aged 35 to 55 in good health and CMV-seropositive.

The chain combines TRBV29-1 with TRBJ1-2; the match to TRBD1 covers 10 bases. This CDR3 is built from 14 residues. V lost 3 bases, J lost 4 bases, and 5 bases stayed unmatched. Germline V gene sequence: CDR1 SQVTM, CDR2 ANQGSEA. The CDR3 DNA sequence: TGCAGCGTTGATACTGGACAGGGGGGCTATGGCTACACCTTC. It is translated as CSVDTGQGGYGYTF.

This clone has only a few counts. The chain has TRBV5-1 and TRBJ2-3; perhaps TRBD2 as D (6 bases). Germline assignment: CDR1 SGHRS and CDR2 YFSETQ. V was clipped by 0 bases and J by 4 bases, with 12 bases between them. CDR3 size: 15 residues. The CDR3 region is CASSLAGVAADTQYF. As DNA, the CDR3 is TGCGCCAGCAGCTTGGCGGGGGTTGCGGCAGATACGCAGTATTTT. Combining the CDR3 with reference TRBV5-1 and TRBJ2-3 gives the whole variable domain KAGVTQTPRYLIKTRGQQVTLSCSPISGHRSVSWYQQTPGQGLQFLFEYFSETQRNKGNFPGRFSGRQFSNSRSEMNVSTLELGDSALYLCASSLAGVAADTQYFGPGTRLTVL.

The chain combines TRBV10-1 with TRBJ2-1, with TRBD1 matching 12 bases. CDR3 length equals 15 residues. Germline CDR1 is WNHNN and CDR2 is SYGVQD (reference sequence). V lost 6 bases to trimming and J lost 15 bases; unmatched junction nucleotides: 15. The CDR3 DNA follows: TGCGCCAGCAGAAGACCGGGACAGGGGGCCCCCTGGCCGTTCTTC. It specifies CASRRPGQGAPWPFF.

The gene calls are TRBV5-1 and TRBJ2-5; no clear D. The CDR3 contains 14 residues. Looked up from germline, CDR1 is SGHRS and CDR2 is YFSETQ. The V and J ends lost 0 bases and 2 bases respectively, with 8 bases between them. The CDR3 DNA is TGCGCCAGCAGCTTGGTGGCCTCTCAAGAGACCCAGTACTTC. Translated, it gives CASSLVASQETQYF.

The chain combines TRBV15 with TRBJ2-1, with D perhaps matching TRBD2 (6 bases). CDR1 is LNHNV, CDR2 YYDKDF, per germline (reference sequence). The CDR3 extends over 13 amino acids. The ends were cut back, 4 bases at V and 10 bases at J, with 14 bases in the middle. This chain's CDR3 is CATSTGTFVEQFF. Written as DNA, the CDR3 is TGTGCCACCAGCACGGGGACTTTCGTCGAGCAGTTCTTC.

The rearrangement joins TRBV5-4 to TRBJ1-6; TRBD1 agrees at 7 bases. After removal of 4 bases from V and 9 bases from J, the junction contained 10 bases not matched to a gene. CDR3 length equals 15 residues. Germline assignment: CDR1 SGHNT and CDR2 YYREEE (reference sequence). CDR3 loop: CASSPRDSFGSPLHF. CDR3 coding DNA: TGTGCCAGCAGCCCGCGGGACAGCTTCGGTTCACCCCTCCACTTT.

The chain links TRBV19 to TRBJ2-3; possibly TRBD2 for D (6 bases). The germline V gene encodes CDR1 LNHDA and CDR2 SQIVND (reference sequence). Trimming cost V 8 bases and J 4 bases, with 13 bases left between them. The CDR3 loop spans 13 amino acids. CDR3: CASAREVPDTQYF. The CDR3 coding sequence is TGTGCCAGTGCAAGGGAGGTACCAGATACGCAGTATTTT.

The sample holds a few counts of this clone. This chain joins TRBV7-2 and TRBJ2-3; D not certain. The CDR3 spans 14 residues. The V gene lost 5 bases and the J gene lost 0 bases, with 9 bases spanning the gap. CDR1 is SGHTA and CDR2 is FQGNSA in the germline V gene. The chain's CDR3 is CASSPRQSTDTQYF. The CDR3 coding sequence is TGTGCCAGCAGCCCGCGACAAAGCACAGATACGCAGTATTTT. The full variable domain, rest sourced from reference TRBV7-2 and TRBJ2-3, is GAGVSQSPSNKVTEKGKDVELRCDPISGHTALYWYRQSLGQGLEFLIYFQGNSAPDKSGLPSDRFSAERTGGSVSTLTIQRTQQEDSAVYLCASSPRQSTDTQYFGPGTRLTVL.

This rearrangement joins TRBV30 to TRBJ1-4; 10 bases are a match to TRBD1. This CDR3 is 15 amino acids long. V shed 5 bases and J 10 bases; nucleotides not matched to a gene: 13. Germline CDR1 is GTSNPN and CDR2 is SVGIG (reference sequence). The CDR3, as DNA: TGTGCCTGGTTAGAACCGGGACAGGGGAATCCAAAACTGTTTTTT. Amino acid sequence: CAWLEPGQGNPKLFF.

The chain couples TRBV7-9 to TRBJ2-2, with D unclear. V dropped 3 bases and J dropped 4 bases, with 15 bases sitting between them. This CDR3 contains 16 residues. In germline, CDR1 is SEHNR, CDR2 FQNEAQ (reference sequence). In DNA form, the CDR3 reads TGTGCCAGCAGCTTGTGGGCTCTCGTGGGCACCGGGGAGCTGTTTTTT. Translating it yields CASSLWALVGTGELFF.

This clone occurred once. The genes are TRBV4-3 and TRBJ1-6, with D possibly matching TRBD1 (5 bases). The CDR3 sequence is 17 residues long. The V end lost 0 bases, the J end lost 10 bases, and 19 bases lay between the germline ends. The germline V gene has CDR1 LGHNA and CDR2 YSLEER. The CDR3, as DNA: TGCGCCAGCAGCCAAGATTTTGGAGGGGTCAGGGTATCACCCCTCCACTTT. Protein: CASSQDFGGVRVSPLHF.

In its sample, this clone was seen once. This rearrangement joins TRBV9 to TRBJ2-1, with TRBD1 matching 8 bases. The CDR3 loop spans 17 amino acids. Germline V gene data show CDR1 as SGDLS and CDR2 as YYNGEE. With V trimmed by 0 bases and J by 1 base, 6 bases remained unmatched. As DNA, the CDR3 is TGTGCCAGCAGCGTAGAACTAACAGGGGGATCCTACAATGAGCAGTTCTTC. It specifies CASSVELTGGSYNEQFF.

The rearrangement links TRBV6-5 to TRBJ2-2; TRBD1 is a possible D gene (5 bases). V was clipped by 5 bases and J by 8 bases, with 15 bases between them. This CDR3 region has 14 residues. Germline lookup yields CDR1 MNHEY and CDR2 SVGAGI. The CDR3 DNA follows: TGTGCCAGCAGTCAAGGACAATCCTCAGGGGAGCTGTTTTTT. Protein: CASSQGQSSGELFF.

This chain uses TRBV25-1 with TRBJ1-2, with 9 bases matching TRBD1. The germline gives CDR1 MGHDK, CDR2 SYGVNS. V lost 5 bases, J lost 7 bases, and 5 bases stayed unmatched. The CDR3 contains 13 residues. The CDR3 loop is CASSPGQGFGYTF. Written as DNA, the CDR3 is TGTGCCAGCAGTCCGGGACAGGGTTTTGGCTACACCTTC.

This clone showed up just a few times. J is TRBJ2-6 and V is TRBV18; 7 nucleotides align to TRBD1. Germline assignment: CDR1 KGHSH and CDR2 LQKENI. J gave up 1 base and V 3 bases, and 9 bases lay outside the gene matches. The CDR3 spans 18 residues. CDR3 DNA sequence: TGTGCCAGCTCACCGACAGGGTTTGCGTGGTCTGGGGCCAACGTCCTGACTTTC. It is translated as CASSPTGFAWSGANVLTF.

The CDR3 sequence is CAWSVISGGTGELFF. The CDR3 coding sequence is TGTGCCTGGAGTGTAATTAGCGGGGGGACCGGGGAGCTGTTTTTT. The chain has TRBV30 and TRBJ2-2; 10 bases map to TRBD2. Germline CDR1 GTSNPN, CDR2 SVGIG (reference sequence). J was trimmed by 5 bases and V by 0 bases; bases with no gene match: 3. The length of the CDR3 is 15 residues.

The DNA for the CDR3 is TGTGCCTGCCAACAGGGTTTGTCCACCGGGGAGCTGTTTTTT. Residues: CACQQGLSTGELFF. V is TRBV30 and J is TRBJ2-2; a weak D match, TRBD1 (6 bases). Germline V gene lookup returns CDR1 GTSNPN and CDR2 SVGIG (reference sequence). The CDR3 totals 14 residues. The V end lost 6 bases, the J end lost 4 bases, and 15 bases lay between the germline ends. The variable domain in full, with the rest retrieved from reference TRBV30 and TRBJ2-2, is SQTIHQWPATLVQPVGSPLSLECTVEGTSNPNLYWYRQAAGRGLQLLFYSVGIGQISSEVPQNLSASRPQDRQFILSSKKLLLSDSGFYLCACQQGLSTGELFFGEGSRLTVL.

This clone appeared a few times. The V gene is TRBV7-9, the J gene TRBJ1-6; 7 bases line up with TRBD1. The CDR3 is 13 residues long. Germline lookup yields CDR1 SEHNR and CDR2 FQNEAQ (reference sequence). V gave up 0 bases and J gave up 14 bases; unmatched junction bases: 4. CDR3 bases: TGTGCCAGCAGCTTAGCCGCCAGGGGGGCCCTCCACTTT. Encoded protein: CASSLAARGALHF.

A remark on this clone: In the same sample, other DNA sequences code for this CDR3. J is TRBJ2-5 and V is TRBV2, with 7 nucleotides matching TRBD2. V gave up 5 bases and J gave up 5 bases; unmatched junction bases: 11. Looked up from germline, CDR1 is SNHLY and CDR2 is FYNNEI. The CDR3 consists of 15 residues. CDR3 coding DNA: TGTGCCAGCAGTAAACTCGGGGGGAGGGAGGAGACCCAGTACTTC. Translation: CASSKLGGREETQYF.

In this sample, this clone turned up a few times. The chain employs TRBV19 and TRBJ1-6, with TRBD1 identical over 7 bases. V dropped 5 bases and J dropped 5; count of bases not matched to a gene: 12. This CDR3 is built from 17 residues. Germline values: CDR1 LNHDA, CDR2 SQIVND (reference sequence). CDR3 in amino acids: CASSRTPGTANNSPLHF. CDR3 sequence (DNA): TGTGCCAGTAGTCGAACCCCCGGGACAGCTAATAATTCACCCCTCCACTTT.

V gene TRBV5-1 combines with J gene TRBJ2-3, with 11 nucleotides matching TRBD1. The CDR3 consists of 16 residues. CDR1 and CDR2 from the germline V gene are SGHRS and YFSETQ. The ends lost 3 bases at V and 2 bases at J; junction bases unmatched: 5. The CDR3 nucleotides are TGCGCCAGCAGCTCGGAAGGACAGGGGGCCACAGATACGCAGTATTTT. Its translation: CASSSEGQGATDTQYF. The entire variable domain, with the rest obtained from reference TRBV5-1 and TRBJ2-3, is as follows: KAGVTQTPRYLIKTRGQQVTLSCSPISGHRSVSWYQQTPGQGLQFLFEYFSETQRNKGNFPGRFSGRQFSNSRSEMNVSTLELGDSALYLCASSSEGQGATDTQYFGPGTRLTVL.